The 32 T cell receptor beta chains listed next were all sequenced from one sample in a study of cytomegalovirus exposure and HLA in healthy donors (dated by TCRdb to about 2017). Libraries were constructed by the immunoSEQ multiplex PCR assay. For the multiplex PCR, a mixture combining 60 forward primers for TCR Vbeta segments and 13 reverse primers for TCR Jbeta segments was used. The source is immuneACCESS, and TCRdb retained only in-frame sequences with V and J called. Part of the clones is not carried over; for the studies checked, unresolved V genes explain less than half of this, and the remainder is unexplained. The sample table shows approximately 40,000 clones, and around 81% are seen once. The leading ten clones occupy 7.5% to 10% of the sample. The material sequenced was PBMCs. The source is a woman in her forties in good health and CMV-seronegative.

The V call is TRBV29-1, the J call TRBJ2-5; 10 bases line up with TRBD1. J gave up 7 bases and V 7 bases, and 6 bases lay outside the gene matches. This CDR3 is built from 12 residues. Germline V gives CDR1 SQVTM, CDR2 ANQGSEA. The CDR3 loop reads CSAGTGEGTQYF. The CDR3, as DNA: TGCAGCGCTGGGACAGGGGAAGGGACCCAGTACTTC.

The rearrangement joins TRBV25-1 to TRBJ1-4; 8 bases are shared with TRBD1. The junction had 5 bases not matched to a gene; V was cut back by 5 bases and J by 0 bases. Germline lookup yields CDR1 MGHDK and CDR2 SYGVNS. The CDR3 extends over 16 amino acids. CDR3 amino acids: CASSSGTGATNEKLFF. In nucleotides, the CDR3 is TGTGCCAGCAGTTCCGGGACAGGTGCAACTAATGAAAAACTGTTTTTT.

This chain joins TRBV15 and TRBJ1-2, with TRBD1 matching over 11 bases. V trimming: 8 bases; J trimming: 8 bases; junction bases outside the gene matches: 10. The CDR3 runs to 14 residues. Germline V lookup: CDR1 LNHNV, CDR2 YYDKDF (reference sequence). This CDR3 reads CATRGQGAPSGYTF. In DNA, the CDR3 is TGTGCCACCCGCGGACAGGGGGCCCCCTCCGGCTACACCTTC.

The chain uses TRBV27 and TRBJ1-2; D remains ambiguous. Germline CDR1 MNHEY, CDR2 SMNVEV (reference sequence). CDR3 length: 14 residues. The V gene lost 2 bases and the J gene lost 7 bases, with 14 bases spanning the gap. The CDR3 reads CASSLLGSSSGYTF. In DNA, the CDR3 is TGTGCCAGCAGTTTACTGGGCAGCTCGTCTGGCTACACCTTC.

In nucleotides, the CDR3 is TGTGCCAGCAGCCAGGGGGCGTTAAACATTCAGTACTTC. Its translation: CASSQGALNIQYF. The chain has TRBV2 and TRBJ2-4, with 8 bases identical to TRBD1. Germline V gene lookup returns CDR1 SNHLY and CDR2 FYNNEI. The length of the CDR3 is 13 residues. After removal of 6 bases from V and 6 bases from J, the junction contained 4 bases not matched to a gene.

The V gene is TRBV7-3, the J gene TRBJ2-1; 10 bases fit TRBD2. V lost 5 bases, J lost 8 bases, and 9 bases stayed unmatched. The CDR3 is made up of 15 amino acids. Germline CDR1 reads SGHTA; CDR2 reads FQGTGA. Here the CDR3 reads CASSEGTSVEDEQFF. As DNA, the CDR3 is TGTGCCAGCAGCGAAGGGACTAGCGTTGAGGATGAGCAGTTCTTC.

This clone was observed a single time. The genes are TRBV28 and TRBJ2-2, with 9 bases aligning to TRBD1. V shed 5 bases and J 7 bases; nucleotides not matched to a gene: 11. Germline V lookup: CDR1 MDHEN, CDR2 SYDVKM. The CDR3 spans 16 residues. The CDR3 DNA follows: TGTGCCAGCAGTGACCCGGGACAGGGTGGGATCGGGGAGCTGTTTTTT. Amino acid sequence: CASSDPGQGGIGELFF.

V and J are TRBV7-9 and TRBJ2-1; D gene uncertain. Germline V gives CDR1 SEHNR, CDR2 FQNEAQ (reference sequence). This CDR3 has 14 amino acids. V lost 2 bases to trimming and J lost 0 bases, with 5 bases between them. The CDR3: CASSLTSSYNEQFF. CDR3 in DNA: TGTGCCAGCAGCTTAACAAGCTCCTACAATGAGCAGTTCTTC.

The chain links TRBV4-3 to TRBJ1-5, with D hard to call. Germline V CDR1 and CDR2: LGHNA, YSLEER. The CDR3 length is 16 residues. V lost 4 bases, J lost 0 bases, and 13 bases lay in between. CDR3 DNA: TGCGCCAGCAGCCCGTCCAGGTTCTATAGCAATCAGCCCCAGCATTTT. It yields the protein CASSPSRFYSNQPQHF.

The V call is TRBV2, the J call TRBJ1-1, with D tentatively TRBD1 (6 bases). Trimming took off 6 bases at V and 5 bases at J, with 16 bases between the two ends. Germline V lookup: CDR1 SNHLY, CDR2 FYNNEI. The CDR3 extends over 14 amino acids. The CDR3 is CASRATGTGTEAFF. In nucleotides, the CDR3 is TGTGCCAGCAGGGCGACAGGCACGGGGACTGAAGCTTTCTTT.

This clone was seen only once. The chain recombines TRBV7-9 with TRBJ2-1; the match to TRBD2 covers 7 bases. The V segment lost 6 bases and the J segment 6 bases; nucleotides outside the gene matches: 2. The V gene's germline CDR1 is SEHNR and CDR2 FQNEAQ (reference sequence). The CDR3 runs 12 residues. In nucleotides, the CDR3 is TGTGCCAGCAGGGGAGGGTTCAATGAGCAGTTCTTC. Protein product: CASRGGFNEQFF.

V is TRBV29-1 and J is TRBJ2-5, with TRBD2 matching 7 bases. CDR1 is SQVTM, CDR2 ANQGSEA, per germline. J lost 5 bases, V lost 3 bases, and 3 bases had no gene match. CDR3 size: 12 residues. The CDR3 is CSVDEGGETQYF. The CDR3 coding sequence is TGCAGCGTTGACGAGGGAGGGGAGACCCAGTACTTC.

V usage is TRBV7-2 and J usage is TRBJ1-1; TRBD1 matches at 8 bases. V shed 4 bases, J shed 4 bases, and the junction held 8 bases outside the gene matches. The CDR3 is made up of 15 amino acids. Germline V gene data show CDR1 as SGHTA and CDR2 as FQGNSA. CDR3 in DNA: TGTGCCAGCAGCTATCACCCTGGGACAGGCACTGAAGCTTTCTTT. Protein: CASSYHPGTGTEAFF.

This rearrangement joins TRBV20-1 to TRBJ2-3; D gene ambiguous. The CDR3 covers 11 residues. The V end was cut by 5 bases, the J end by 3 bases, with 6 bases between. Germline V gene sequence: CDR1 DFQATT, CDR2 SNEGSKA (reference sequence). The CDR3 region has the DNA TGCAGTGCTCCTTTAACAGATACGCAGTATTTT. Its translation: CSAPLTDTQYF.

The gene calls are TRBV21-1 and TRBJ2-7; the D call in the table, TRBD1, was not verified against the DNA. TRBV21-1 is recorded as a pseudogene. The CDR3 totals 14 residues. The CDR3 sequence: CASSKDRSFYEQYV. The CDR3 region has the DNA TGTGCCAGCAGCAAGGACAGAAGCTTCTACGAGCAGTACGTC.

V and J are TRBV7-2 and TRBJ2-3; D is unresolved. Trimming took off 2 bases at V and 4 bases at J, with 7 bases between the two ends. The CDR3 is made up of 13 amino acids. In germline, CDR1 is SGHTA, CDR2 FQGNSA. CDR3 residues: CASSLNRADTQYF. CDR3 DNA: TGTGCCAGCAGCTTAAATCGAGCAGATACGCAGTATTTT.

The J gene is TRBJ2-5, the V gene TRBV7-2, with 8 bases lining up with TRBD1. V lost 4 bases to trimming and J lost 5 bases; unmatched junction nucleotides: 9. The CDR3 consists of 15 residues. Germline lookup yields CDR1 SGHTA and CDR2 FQGNSA. The chain's CDR3 is CASSWWTGKEETQYF. The CDR3 nucleotides read TGTGCCAGCAGCTGGTGGACAGGGAAAGAGGAGACCCAGTACTTC.

The rearrangement joins TRBV10-3 to TRBJ2-3; the D is unclear. Deletions cut 1 base from V and 3 bases from J, with 17 bases between. The V gene's germline CDR1 is ENHRY and CDR2 SYGVKD. This CDR3 contains 17 residues. The CDR3 loop reads CAISEYFDQARTDTQYF. As DNA, the CDR3 is TGTGCCATCAGTGAGTATTTTGACCAGGCACGAACAGATACGCAGTATTTT.

The chain recombines TRBV27 with TRBJ1-1; 7 nucleotides line up with TRBD1. Germline lookup yields CDR1 MNHEY and CDR2 SMNVEV (reference sequence). The CDR3 consists of 13 residues. After removal of 8 bases from V and 2 bases from J, the junction contained 5 bases not matched to a gene. The CDR3 nucleotides are TGTGCCAGCCCGGGACAGACTAACACTGAAGCTTTCTTT. It is translated as CASPGQTNTEAFF.

The genes are TRBV7-2 and TRBJ1-1, with D perhaps matching TRBD1 (6 bases). Germline assignment: CDR1 SGHTA and CDR2 FQGNSA. V lost 3 bases and J lost 5, with 16 bases in between. The CDR3 length is 15 residues. The CDR3 nucleotides are TGTGCCAGCAGCTTTACAGGGCCAAGGAGTACTGAAGCTTTCTTT. The encoded protein is CASSFTGPRSTEAFF.

The table lists this clone with a count of one. The chain links TRBV15 to TRBJ1-1; possible D gene TRBD1, 5 bases. The CDR3 covers 17 residues. V lost 0 bases, J lost 4 bases, and 18 bases lay in between. Per germline, CDR1 LNHNV and CDR2 YYDKDF (reference sequence). Here the CDR3 DNA reads TGTGCCACCAGCAGAGATAATTGGATTGCAGGGTTCACTGAAGCTTTCTTT. Translating gives CATSRDNWIAGFTEAFF.

The chain recombines TRBV4-3 with TRBJ1-6, with TRBD1 matching 7 bases. The CDR3 extends over 14 amino acids. Per the germline V gene, CDR1 is LGHNA and CDR2 is YSLEER. J gave up 6 bases and V 8 bases, and 7 bases lay outside the gene matches. The CDR3 DNA sequence: TGCGCCAGCTCTAAGACAGGGCGTAATTCACCCCTCCACTTT. This codes for CASSKTGRNSPLHF.

The chain uses TRBV7-9 and TRBJ2-3; 15 nucleotides agree with TRBD2. Germline CDR1 and CDR2: SEHNR and FQNEAQ (reference sequence). CDR3 length equals 18 residues. J was trimmed by 3 bases and V by 4 bases; bases with no gene match: 8. CDR3 coding DNA: TGTGCCAGCAGCTCCCCAGGACTAGCGGGGGGGTCTACAGATACGCAGTATTTT. As protein: CASSSPGLAGGSTDTQYF.

The rearrangement links TRBV5-5 to TRBJ1-1; 7 bases fit TRBD1. The V gene's germline CDR1 is SGHKS and CDR2 YYEKEE (reference sequence). Germline trimming cut 4 bases from V and 1 base from J; bases unmatched to any gene: 7. The CDR3 is 15 residues long. CDR3 DNA sequence: TGTGCCAGCAGCCCTTTACAGGGGACGAACACTGAAGCTTTCTTT. Residues: CASSPLQGTNTEAFF.

J is TRBJ1-2 and V is TRBV4-2; a weak D match, TRBD1 (5 bases). Trimming took 0 bases from V and 5 from J, leaving 16 bases between them. Germline V gene sequence: CDR1 LGHNA, CDR2 YNFKEQ. The CDR3 extends over 16 amino acids. The CDR3 is CASSQDIVRVRYGYTF. The DNA of the CDR3 is TGTGCCAGCAGCCAAGATATTGTCAGGGTGAGGTATGGCTACACCTTC.

The gene calls are TRBV2 and TRBJ1-2, with D unresolved. CDR3 length equals 12 residues. Trimming pared 8 bases from V and 5 bases from J, leaving 12 bases between. The V gene's germline CDR1 is SNHLY and CDR2 FYNNEI. The CDR3 sequence: CASGQSAYGYTF. CDR3 sequence (DNA): TGTGCCAGCGGGCAGTCGGCTTATGGCTACACCTTC.

The chain's CDR3 is CASSPRGGRGHGYTF. The CDR3 bases are TGTGCCAGCAGCCCCCGGGGCGGCAGGGGCCATGGCTACACCTTC. This chain uses TRBV9 with TRBJ1-2, with D possibly TRBD1 on 6 matching bases. With 4 bases removed from V and 6 bases from J, the gap between germline ends came to 19 bases. This CDR3 region has 15 residues. Germline CDR1 and CDR2: SGDLS and YYNGEE.

This clone was counted only a few times. The chain carries TRBV4-1 and TRBJ1-2, with 9 bases aligning to TRBD1. Germline V CDR1 and CDR2: MGHRA, YSYEKL. CDR3 length: 16 amino acids. Trimming removed 6 bases from V and 4 bases from J; junction bases left unmatched: 12. The CDR3 protein is CASSLGQGTAVYGYTF. The CDR3 DNA sequence: TGCGCCAGCAGTCTCGGACAGGGGACGGCGGTCTATGGCTACACCTTC.

This chain links TRBV4-2 with TRBJ2-1, with a possible D match to TRBD2 (6 bases). The V end lost 3 bases, the J end lost 2 bases, and 14 bases lay between the germline ends. Germline loops: CDR1 LGHNA, CDR2 YNFKEQ. The CDR3 has 16 amino acids. The CDR3 region has the DNA TGTGCCAGCAGCCACGCCGGGACGGGGGCCTACAATGAGCAGTTCTTC. Translating gives CASSHAGTGAYNEQFF.

Only one count was recorded for this clone. The chain recombines TRBV2 with TRBJ1-1; D uncertain. Germline CDR1 reads SNHLY; CDR2 reads FYNNEI. The CDR3 is 13 residues long. V gave up 4 bases and J gave up 2 bases, with 8 bases separating them. CDR3 bases: TGTGCCAGCAGTGTGGGCCACAACACTGAAGCTTTCTTT. Its protein is CASSVGHNTEAFF.

V is TRBV7-2 and J is TRBJ2-3; D might be TRBD2 (6 bases). Germline CDR1 SGHTA, CDR2 FQGNSA. The CDR3 has 15 residues. V was pared by 1 base and J by 2 bases, with 10 bases between. The chain's CDR3 is CASSLDGGITDTQYF. CDR3 nucleotide sequence: TGTGCCAGCAGCTTAGACGGCGGGATCACAGATACGCAGTATTTT.

This chain connects TRBV5-8 to TRBJ1-2; 8 nucleotides agree with TRBD1. This CDR3 region has 15 residues. With V trimmed by 3 bases and J by 4 bases, 8 bases remained unmatched. Germline V gene sequence: CDR1 SGHTS, CDR2 YDEGEE. Here the CDR3 reads CASSWGTGRGYGYTF. The CDR3 nucleotides are TGTGCCAGCAGCTGGGGGACAGGTCGGGGCTATGGCTACACCTTC.